These 22 T cell receptor beta chains originate from one sample sequenced in a study of T cell repertoires in cytomegalovirus infection. One entry per CDR3 protein, called by TCRdb with MiXCR from the reads. The table includes about a million distinct CDR3 sequences, under 40% detected once. These receptors are not linked to any known antigen. The sequencing here drew on cultured CD8+ T cells from PBMCs, taken from culture after CMV antigen stimulation. These receptors came from a human donor in good health (CMV status not recorded). Some clones in this sample may be carry-over from other donors' samples.

This clonotype was seen a handful of times. The chain has TRBV24-1 and TRBJ2-1; D may be TRBD1 (6 bases). There are 15 residues in the CDR3. Trimming took off 4 bases at V and 4 bases at J, with 13 bases between the two ends. Germline-derived CDR1 and CDR2 are KGHDR and SFDVKD. The CDR3 nucleotides read TGTGCCACCAGTGACCAGGACAGACCTTACAATGAGCAGTTCTTC. Translating it yields CATSDQDRPYNEQFF.

The chain couples TRBV11-2 to TRBJ1-1; perhaps TRBD1 as D (5 bases). In germline, CDR1 is SGHAT, CDR2 FQNNGV. V was clipped by 4 bases and J by 1 base, with 13 bases between them. The CDR3 is 15 amino acids. The CDR3: CASSSWGFTNTEAFF. The CDR3 nucleotides read TGTGCCAGCAGCTCTTGGGGGTTCACGAACACTGAAGCTTTCTTT.

This clonotype came up a few times. The genes are TRBV15 and TRBJ2-7, with TRBD1 matching 8 bases. V lost 6 bases and J lost 3; bases outside the gene matches: 7. Germline V gene data show CDR1 as LNHNV and CDR2 as YYDKDF (reference sequence). The CDR3 sequence is 14 residues long. The CDR3 here is CATRDGQGDYEQYF. The CDR3 DNA is TGTGCCACCAGGGACGGACAGGGCGACTACGAGCAGTACTTC.

The genes are TRBV12-3 or TRBV12-4 and TRBJ1-5, with TRBD1 matching over 11 bases. The length of the CDR3 is 15 residues. Losses at the gene ends were 5 bases for V and 7 bases for J; bases not matched to a gene: 7. Here the CDR3 DNA reads TGTGCCAGCAGTCCTACCAGGGACAGGGGGCAGCCCCAGCATTTT. It yields the protein CASSPTRDRGQPQHF.

The chain has TRBV6-9 and TRBJ1-6; maybe TRBD1 (5 bases). CDR3 length equals 15 residues. Germline V CDR1 and CDR2: MNHGY, SVAAGI. Trimming took 5 bases from V and 6 from J, leaving 14 bases between them. The CDR3 loop is CASSPRTCINSPLHF. The CDR3 DNA reads as TGTGCCAGCAGTCCCCGGACATGTATTAATTCACCCCTCCACTTT.

V usage is TRBV5-4 and J usage is TRBJ2-3; 15 bases align to TRBD2. This CDR3 spans 18 amino acids. V shed 4 bases, J shed 4 bases, and the junction held 10 bases outside the gene matches. CDR1 and CDR2 (germline): SGHNT, YYREEE (reference sequence). The CDR3 DNA sequence: TGTGCCAGCAGCACAGGGACTAGCGGGGGGCCAGGGGCAGATACGCAGTATTTT. Protein product: CASSTGTSGGPGADTQYF.

In regard to this clonotype: Just one base apart from a much larger clone, this may be a read error. The chain employs TRBV7-8 and TRBJ1-4, with a weak D call TRBD1 (5 bases). The CDR3 contains 19 residues. V was cut by 5 bases and J by 0 bases, with 22 bases left in between. The V gene's germline CDR1 is SGHVS and CDR2 FQNEAQ. CDR3 region: CASSPGRTRQFATNEKLFF. In DNA form, the CDR3 reads TGTGCCAGCAGCCCGGGACGTACAAGGCAATTTGCAACTAATGAAAAACTGTTTTTT.

The rearrangement links TRBV23-1 to TRBJ1-5; D gene unclear. TRBV23-1 is reported as an ORF; its role is uncertain. Trimming removed 0 bases at V and 3 bases at J, with 12 bases between. The CDR3 has 16 amino acids. The CDR3: CASSQSSGGHNQPQHF. Here the CDR3 DNA reads TGCGCCAGCAGTCAATCGAGCGGAGGGCACAATCAGCCCCAGCATTTT.

This clonotype was detected ten times or more. The chain is built from TRBV7-9 and TRBJ1-2; 7 bases fit TRBD1. CDR3 length: 12 amino acids. J lost 8 bases, V lost 7 bases, and 7 bases had no gene match. Per the germline V gene, CDR1 is SEHNR and CDR2 is FQNEAQ (reference sequence). CDR3 in amino acids: CASNTGVRGYTF. CDR3 in DNA: TGTGCCAGCAACACAGGGGTGCGAGGCTACACCTTC.

The chain couples TRBV29-1 to TRBJ1-1; 8 positions match TRBD1. There are 13 residues in the CDR3. V lost 2 bases and J lost 8; bases outside the gene matches: 7. The germline V gene encodes CDR1 SQVTM and CDR2 ANQGSEA. In nucleotides, the CDR3 is TGCAGCGTTGAAACAGGGGGGCGGTCGGAAGCTTTCTTT. Translating it yields CSVETGGRSEAFF. The whole variable domain, filled in from reference TRBV29-1 and TRBJ1-1, reads SAVISQKPSRDICQRGTSLTIQCQVDSQVTMMFWYRQQPGQSLTLIATANQGSEATYESGFVIDKFPISRPNLTFSTLTVSNMSPEDSSIYLCSVETGGRSEAFFGQGTRLTVV.

This chain uses TRBV24-1 with TRBJ2-7; tentative D call: TRBD2 (7 bases). Germline CDR1 reads KGHDR; CDR2 reads SFDVKD. The ends were cut back, 7 bases at V and 6 bases at J, with 18 bases in the middle. This CDR3 is built from 14 residues. DNA for the CDR3: TGTGCCACCAGGACACATGGGGGGGGCGGCGAGCAGTACGTC. It is translated as CATRTHGGGGEQYV.

This clonotype was observed many times. This rearrangement joins TRBV7-8 to TRBJ1-2, with 8 bases aligning to TRBD1. The V segment lost 7 bases and the J segment 0 bases; nucleotides outside the gene matches: 1. The CDR3 is made up of 13 amino acids. Germline lookup yields CDR1 SGHVS and CDR2 FQNEAQ. The DNA of the CDR3 is TGTGCCAGCATGGACAGGGCTAACTATGGCTACACCTTC. It specifies CASMDRANYGYTF.

The chain combines TRBV19 with TRBJ1-4; TRBD1 agrees at 10 bases. The CDR3 spans 13 residues. Germline V CDR1 and CDR2: LNHDA, SQIVND (reference sequence). V shed 7 bases and J 7 bases; nucleotides not matched to a gene: 3. The DNA of the CDR3 is TGTGCCAGTACCGACAGGGGGCCTGAAAAACTGTTTTTT. It is translated as CASTDRGPEKLFF. The full variable domain, with the rest looked up from reference TRBV19 and TRBJ1-4, is DGGITQSPKYLFRKEGQNVTLSCEQNLNHDAMYWYRQDPGQGLRLIYYSQIVNDFQKGDIAEGYSVSREKKESFPLTVTSAQKNPTAFYLCASTDRGPEKLFFGSGTQLSVL.

In this sample, this clonotype turned up a few times. The V gene is TRBV7-9, the J gene TRBJ2-2; D not resolved. The germline V gene encodes CDR1 SEHNR and CDR2 FQNEAQ (reference sequence). V gave up 5 bases and J gave up 0 bases, with 16 bases separating them. This CDR3 comprises 17 residues. As DNA, the CDR3 is TGTGCCAGCAGCCCCCCATCAATCAGTCCGAACACCGGGGAGCTGTTTTTT. This encodes CASSPPSISPNTGELFF.

The chain carries TRBV7-2 and TRBJ1-2; D remains unclear. Trimming left V 0 bases short and J 7 bases short, with 6 bases between. The length of the CDR3 is 12 residues. The germline V gene has CDR1 SGHTA and CDR2 FQGNSA. The CDR3 region has the DNA TGTGCCAGCAGCTTAGCGCAAATTGGCTACACCTTC. This gives the protein CASSLAQIGYTF.

Only a few counts were recorded for this clonotype. The rearrangement uses TRBV29-1 and TRBJ1-2; maybe TRBD1 (5 bases). Per germline, CDR1 SQVTM and CDR2 ANQGSEA. Trimming removed 1 base at V and 12 bases at J, with 15 bases between. This CDR3 has 12 amino acids. CDR3 region: CSVEGGIMGDTF. In nucleotides, the CDR3 is TGCAGCGTTGAAGGGGGGATTATGGGGGACACCTTC. Full variable domain (remainder filled in from reference TRBV29-1 and TRBJ1-2): SAVISQKPSRDICQRGTSLTIQCQVDSQVTMMFWYRQQPGQSLTLIATANQGSEATYESGFVIDKFPISRPNLTFSTLTVSNMSPEDSSIYLCSVEGGIMGDTFGSGTRLTVV.

This clonotype was recorded at least ten times. The rearrangement joins TRBV7-8 to TRBJ1-1; the match to TRBD1 covers 11 bases. The germline V gene has CDR1 SGHVS and CDR2 FQNEAQ. Unmatched junction bases numbered 2, after V lost 4 bases and J lost 4 bases. The CDR3 runs to 14 residues. CDR3 protein: CASSWGQGVTEAFF. The CDR3 nucleotides read TGTGCCAGCAGCTGGGGACAGGGGGTCACTGAAGCTTTCTTT.

This clonotype has a handful of counts. CDR3 sequence (DNA): TGTGCCAGCACCTCCGGGACTAACTACAATGAGCAGTTCTTC. Translating gives CASTSGTNYNEQFF. The chain combines TRBV12-3 or TRBV12-4 with TRBJ2-1; 7 bases match TRBD2. The CDR3 totals 14 residues. V was pared by 7 bases and J by 3 bases, with 6 bases of the junction left unmatched.

This rearrangement joins TRBV6-4 to TRBJ1-5; D ambiguous. Germline loops: CDR1 MRHNA, CDR2 SNTAGT. The CDR3 runs 15 residues. The V end lost 0 bases, the J end lost 4 bases, and 10 bases lay between the germline ends. CDR3 in amino acids: CASSDSGGGNQPQHF. Written as DNA, the CDR3 is TGTGCCAGCAGTGACTCGGGCGGAGGGAATCAGCCCCAGCATTTT.

Note on this clonotype: Since a much larger clone is just one base distant, this may be a read error. The chain has TRBV18 and TRBJ1-1, with D unresolved. Germline loops: CDR1 KGHSH, CDR2 LQKENI. CDR3 length: 17 residues. V dropped 1 base and J dropped 2 bases, with 17 bases sitting between them. The CDR3 loop reads CASSPLGTLDINTEAFF. The CDR3 DNA reads TGTGCCAGCTCACCACTCGGCACGCTAGACATAAACACTGAAGCTTTCTTT.

This clonotype turned up a few times. The genes are TRBV7-6 and TRBJ2-5; TRBD1 is a possible D gene (6 bases). CDR3 length: 16 residues. In germline, CDR1 is SGHVS, CDR2 FNYEAQ. The ends were cut back, 5 bases at V and 8 bases at J, with 24 bases in the middle. CDR3 DNA sequence: TGTGCCAGCAGCGGGGACATATCCGTCCCCCCAAGAACCCAGTACTTC. Translating it yields CASSGDISVPPRTQYF.

The V gene is TRBV15, the J gene TRBJ1-1; weak D call: TRBD1 (5 bases). V shed 2 bases and J shed 5 bases, with 12 bases lying between them. The CDR3 is 14 residues long. The germline gives CDR1 LNHNV, CDR2 YYDKDF (reference sequence). The CDR3, as DNA: TGTGCCACCAGCAGACAGGGTGGTTGGACTGAAGCTTTCTTT. Its translation is CATSRQGGWTEAFF.